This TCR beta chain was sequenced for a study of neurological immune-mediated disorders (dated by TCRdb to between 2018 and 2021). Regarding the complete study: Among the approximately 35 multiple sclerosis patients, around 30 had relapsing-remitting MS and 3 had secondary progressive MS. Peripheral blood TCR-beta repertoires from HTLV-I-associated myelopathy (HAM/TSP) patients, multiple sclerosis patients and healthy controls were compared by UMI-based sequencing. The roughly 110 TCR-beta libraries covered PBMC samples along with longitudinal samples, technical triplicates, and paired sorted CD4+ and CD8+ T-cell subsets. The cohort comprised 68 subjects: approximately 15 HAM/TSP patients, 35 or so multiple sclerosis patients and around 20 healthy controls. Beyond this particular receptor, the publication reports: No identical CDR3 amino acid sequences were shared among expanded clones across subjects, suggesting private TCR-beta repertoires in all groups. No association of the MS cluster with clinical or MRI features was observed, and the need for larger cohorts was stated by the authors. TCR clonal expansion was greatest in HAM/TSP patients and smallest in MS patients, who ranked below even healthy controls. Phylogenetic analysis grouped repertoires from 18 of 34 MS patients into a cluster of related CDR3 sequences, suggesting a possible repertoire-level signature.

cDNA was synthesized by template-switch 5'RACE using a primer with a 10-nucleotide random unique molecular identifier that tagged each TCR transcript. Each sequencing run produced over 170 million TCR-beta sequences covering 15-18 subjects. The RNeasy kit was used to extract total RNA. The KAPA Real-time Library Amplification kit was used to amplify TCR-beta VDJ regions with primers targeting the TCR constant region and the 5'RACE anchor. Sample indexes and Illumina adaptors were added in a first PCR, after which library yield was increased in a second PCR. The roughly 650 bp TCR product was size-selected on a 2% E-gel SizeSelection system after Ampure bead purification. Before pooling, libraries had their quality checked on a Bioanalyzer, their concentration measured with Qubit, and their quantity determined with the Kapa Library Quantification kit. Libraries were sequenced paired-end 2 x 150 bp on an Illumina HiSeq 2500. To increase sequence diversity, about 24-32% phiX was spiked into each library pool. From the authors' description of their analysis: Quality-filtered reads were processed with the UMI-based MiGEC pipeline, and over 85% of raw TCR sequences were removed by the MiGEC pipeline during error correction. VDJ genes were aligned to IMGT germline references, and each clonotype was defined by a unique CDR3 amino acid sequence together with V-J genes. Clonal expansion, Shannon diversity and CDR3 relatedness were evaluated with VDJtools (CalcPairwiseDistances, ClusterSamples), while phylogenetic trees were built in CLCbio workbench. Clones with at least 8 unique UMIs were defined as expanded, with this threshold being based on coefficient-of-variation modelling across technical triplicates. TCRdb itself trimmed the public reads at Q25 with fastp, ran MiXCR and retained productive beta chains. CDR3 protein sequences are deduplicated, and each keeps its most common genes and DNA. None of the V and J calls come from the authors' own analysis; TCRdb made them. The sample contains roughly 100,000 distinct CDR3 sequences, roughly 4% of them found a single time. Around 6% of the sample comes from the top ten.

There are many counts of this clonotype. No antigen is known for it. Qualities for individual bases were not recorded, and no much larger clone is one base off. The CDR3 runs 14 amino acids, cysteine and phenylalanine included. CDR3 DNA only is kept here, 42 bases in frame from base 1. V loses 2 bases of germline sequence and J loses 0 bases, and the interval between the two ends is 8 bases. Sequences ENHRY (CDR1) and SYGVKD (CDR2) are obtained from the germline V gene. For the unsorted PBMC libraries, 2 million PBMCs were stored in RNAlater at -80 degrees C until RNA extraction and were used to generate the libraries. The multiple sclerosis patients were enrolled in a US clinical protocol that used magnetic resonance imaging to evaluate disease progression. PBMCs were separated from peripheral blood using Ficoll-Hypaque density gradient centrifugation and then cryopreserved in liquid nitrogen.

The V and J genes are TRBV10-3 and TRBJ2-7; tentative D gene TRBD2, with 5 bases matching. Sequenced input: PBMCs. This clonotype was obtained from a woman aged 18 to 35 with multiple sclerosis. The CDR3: CAISERGSSYEQYF. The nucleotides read TGTGCCATCAGTGAGCGGGGTAGCTCCTACGAGCAGTACTTC.